A selection of T cell receptor beta chains follows, all from one sample in a study of response to subunit inactivated influenza vaccine. TCRdb analysed the RT-PCR reads with MiXCR anew, one entry per CDR3 protein. The sample carries approximately 530,000 distinct CDR3 sequences, under 8.5% recorded once. The source material was PBMCs from blood, sampled 23 to 25 months after vaccination. These TCRs come from a man aged 45 to 75 who received an inactivated influenza vaccine. Each CDR3 is given with its conserved first and last residue. D genes are given only for firm matches. Some rows mark clone size as missing; the rest say once, few, many or name a class of expanded clone.

- | 14 | TRBJ2-5 | TRBV7-9 | - | TGTGCCAGCAGCTTAGCCGGGGATTGGAAGACCCAGTACTTC | CASSLAGDWKTQYF
- | 15 | TRBJ2-1 | TRBV11-2 | few | TGTGCCAGCAGCGGGCAGGGGACACTGAGCGATGAGCAGTTCTTC | CASSGQGTLSDEQFF
TRBD2 | 16 | TRBJ2-1 | TRBV7-2 | - | TGTGCCAGCAGCCTAAGCGGGGGGGCAGGGTGGAATGAGCAGTTCTTC | CASSLSGGAGWNEQFF
TRBD2 | 16 | TRBJ2-7 | TRBV4-2 | many | TGTGCCAGCAGCCAAGAGGCGGGGGGGGTTACCTACGAGCAGTACTTC | CASSQEAGGVTYEQYF
- | 13 | TRBJ2-7 | TRBV20-1 | many | TGCAGTGCCAGCGCAGTCAGAAACTACGAGCAGTACTTC | CSASAVRNYEQYF
TRBD1 | 15 | TRBJ2-3 | TRBV12-3/TRBV12-4 | many | TGTGCCAGCAAACCGGGACAGGGGTACACAGATACGCAGTATTTT | CASKPGQGYTDTQYF
- | 13 | TRBJ1-1 | TRBV20-1 | - | TGCAGTGCTAGAAGACAGCCGAACACTGAAGCTTTCTTT | CSARRQPNTEAFF
- | 14 | TRBJ1-2 | TRBV6-2/TRBV6-3 | - | TGTGCCAGCAGTTGGGGGACATCCTCCTATGGCTACACCTTC | CASSWGTSSYGYTF
- | 14 | TRBJ2-5 | TRBV9 | - | TGTGCCAGCAGCTCGCAGGGCAGTCGAGAGACCCAGTACTTC | CASSSQGSRETQYF
TRBD2 | 16 | TRBJ2-1 | TRBV28 | many | TGTGCCAGCAGCTCCCCCCGGGAGGGCTATAGGAATGAGCAGTTCTTC | CASSSPREGYRNEQFF
- | 14 | TRBJ2-5 | TRBV12-3/TRBV12-4 | - | TGTGCCAGCAGTTTAGAGCGCACAGCGGAGACCCAGTACTTC | CASSLERTAETQYF
- | 14 | TRBJ1-5 | TRBV6-1 | many | TGTGCCAGCAGTATAAACAGGGTTGGTCAGCCCCAGCATTTT | CASSINRVGQPQHF
- | 13 | TRBJ1-1 | TRBV6-6 | many | TGTGCCAGCAGTTATAGGATGGGCGTAGGGGCTTTCTTT | CASSYRMGVGAFF
TRBD1 | 14 | TRBJ1-2 | TRBV18 | - | TGTGCCAGCTCACCGGGACAGGGATACGATGGCTACACCTTC | CASSPGQGYDGYTF
- | 15 | TRBJ2-7 | TRBV11-2 | few | TGTGCCAGCAGCTTTGGCTGGGCCTTAGAATACGAGCAGTACTTC | CASSFGWALEYEQYF
- | 15 | TRBJ2-7 | TRBV4-1 | few | TGCGCCAGCAGCCAACAAGACAGGAGCTCCTACGAGCAGTACTTC | CASSQQDRSSYEQYF
TRBD2 | 17 | TRBJ2-3 | TRBV15 | - | TGTGCCACCAGCAGAGAGCGGGGGAGAAGCCCCACAGATACGCAGTATTTT | CATSRERGRSPTDTQYF
TRBD1 | 17 | TRBJ1-6 | TRBV6-2/TRBV6-3 | many | TGTGCCAGCACCATCGGGGGAGCCGGGACAGGGGTCTCACCCCTCCACTTT | CASTIGGAGTGVSPLHF
- | 16 | TRBJ1-1 | TRBV11-2 | few | TGTGCCAGCAGCTTCCCAGGACACCTGCTAGAAACTGAAGCTTTCTTT | CASSFPGHLLETEAFF
- | 19 | TRBJ2-3 | TRBV4-2 | few | TGTGCCAGCAGCCAAGATCTTTGGGCGAGCTCCACGCGCACAGATACGCAGTATTTT | CASSQDLWASSTRTDTQYF
- | 17 | TRBJ2-2 | TRBV27 | many | TGTGCCAGCAGCCGAGGGCAGGCGATTACGAACACCGGGGAGCTGTTTTTT | CASSRGQAITNTGELFF
- | 15 | TRBJ2-5 | TRBV7-9 | many | TGTGCCAGCAGTTACTTTCGTGGGTATCAAGAGACCCAGTACTTC | CASSYFRGYQETQYF
TRBD1 | 16 | TRBJ2-7 | TRBV4-2 | few | TGTGCCAGCAGCCAAGATTTCCAGGGGGCTTCCTACGAGCAGTACTTC | CASSQDFQGASYEQYF
- | 12 | TRBJ2-7 | TRBV3-1 | many | TGTGCCAGCAGCCAAGCTTTGAACGAGCAGTACTTC | CASSQALNEQYF
- | 13 | TRBJ2-5 | TRBV2 | - | TGTGCCAGCAGTGGGACAGCCCCAGAGACCCAGTACTTC | CASSGTAPETQYF
TRBD2 | 16 | TRBJ2-1 | TRBV7-8 | - | TGTGCCAGCAGCCCCAGTTTAGCGGGAGTCGTTAATGAGCAGTTCTTC | CASSPSLAGVVNEQFF
TRBD1 | 15 | TRBJ1-5 | TRBV4-1 | - | TGCGCCAGCAGCCAAGACGGTCAGGGGGAACAGCCCCAGCATTTT | CASSQDGQGEQPQHF
- | 15 | TRBJ2-3 | TRBV20-1 | - | TGCAGTGCGATCGATTCTAGTCACCTCACAGATACGCAGTATTTT | CSAIDSSHLTDTQYF
- | 13 | TRBJ2-5 | TRBV9 | many | TGTGCCAGCAGCCCCAGACCCGGGGAGACCCAGTACTTC | CASSPRPGETQYF
- | 16 | TRBJ2-3 | TRBV4-3 | - | TGCGCCAGCAGCCCTTGGACAGTTGGGGACACAGATACGCAGTATTTT | CASSPWTVGDTDTQYF
TRBD1 | 14 | TRBJ1-2 | TRBV7-2 | many | TGTGCCAGCAGCCGACCCGAGGGGGCGGGTGGCTACACCTTC | CASSRPEGAGGYTF
TRBD1 | 14 | TRBJ1-2 | TRBV5-1 | few | TGCGCCAGCAGCTCGGACAGGGTAAACTATGGCTACACCTTC | CASSSDRVNYGYTF
- | 14 | TRBJ1-2 | TRBV20-1 | many | TGCAGTGCTAGATTAGACAGCAAGTATTATGGCTACACCTTC | CSARLDSKYYGYTF
- | 17 | TRBJ2-4 | TRBV3-1 | many | TGTGCCAGCAGCCAAGCCGGCGTCCGACTAGCCAAAAACATTCAGTACTTC | CASSQAGVRLAKNIQYF
TRBD1 | 14 | TRBJ1-1 | TRBV5-1 | many | TGCGCCAGCAGCAAGGACAGGGGTGGTACTGAAGCTTTCTTT | CASSKDRGGTEAFF
TRBD1 | 19 | TRBJ2-2 | TRBV5-1 | few | TGCGCCAGCAGCAAGGCCGGGACAGGGGGGTTTTCGAACACCGGGGAGCTGTTTTTT | CASSKAGTGGFSNTGELFF
TRBD1 | 12 | TRBJ2-1 | TRBV20-1 | - | TGCAGTGCAGACAGGGGGGGCAATGAGCAGTTCTTC | CSADRGGNEQFF
TRBD2 | 13 | TRBJ2-1 | TRBV10-3 | few | TGTGCCATCAGTCAGGGACTAGCGGGAGCACAGTTCTTC | CAISQGLAGAQFF
TRBD2 | 16 | TRBJ2-3 | TRBV20-1 | - | TGCAGTGCTAGAGGCGGCCGGGGGGTCGATGAAGATACGCAGTATTTT | CSARGGRGVDEDTQYF
- | 14 | TRBJ2-5 | TRBV28 | few | TGTGCCAGCAGTTTGTCGGGTGGTAGCAGGGCCCAGTACTTC | CASSLSGGSRAQYF
- | 13 | TRBJ2-2 | TRBV20-1 | few | TGCAGTGGGGCGAGGGAGGTGGCCGGGGAGCTGTTTTTT | CSGAREVAGELFF
- | 13 | TRBJ1-5 | TRBV29-1 | - | TGCAGCGTTGAAGTACAGGAGCATCAGCCCCAGCATTTT | CSVEVQEHQPQHF
TRBD2 | 16 | TRBJ2-1 | TRBV30 | - | TGTGCCTGGAGTGTGCTGGGACTAGCGGGAGAAGGGGGGCAGTTCTTC | CAWSVLGLAGEGGQFF
- | 14 | TRBJ2-1 | TRBV12-3/TRBV12-4 | - | TGTGCCAGCACCCCGGAGAGCCATTACAATGAGCAGTTCTTC | CASTPESHYNEQFF
TRBD1 | 13 | TRBJ1-2 | TRBV9 | many | TGTGCCAGCAGCATCACAGGGGACGATGGCTACACCTTC | CASSITGDDGYTF
- | 14 | TRBJ1-2 | TRBV5-1 | many | TGCGCCAGCAGCGTGGGAGTCAGGGTGTATGGCTACACCTTC | CASSVGVRVYGYTF
TRBD1 | 13 | TRBJ1-5 | TRBV12-3/TRBV12-4 | many | TGTGCCAGCAGGGTGGACAGGGGACAGCCCCAGCATTTT | CASRVDRGQPQHF
TRBD1 | 15 | TRBJ2-2 | TRBV10-3 | - | TGTGCCATCAAGAGGGGACAGGTGAACACCGGGGAGCTGTTTTTT | CAIKRGQVNTGELFF
TRBD1 | 16 | TRBJ1-4 | TRBV4-1 | few | TGCGCCAGCAGCCAAGTTTCGCACAGGGGTGGAGAAAAACTGTTTTTT | CASSQVSHRGGEKLFF
- | 11 | TRBJ2-4 | TRBV6-6 | few | TGTGCCAGCAGTTCTGCAAACATTCAGTACTTC | CASSSANIQYF
TRBD2 | 16 | TRBJ2-1 | TRBV20-1 | many | TGCAGTGCTAGTTTTCCCTTAGCGGGGCTATACAATGAGCAGTTCTTC | CSASFPLAGLYNEQFF